The clone carrying this T cell receptor (beta chain) was picked up a small number of times. The table came from immunoSEQ multiplex PCR; TCRdb's copy has only in-frame clones and leaves some out. The table has roughly 230,000 clones, approximately 88% seen once. This entry belongs to a study of blood T cell repertoires in COVID-19. The CDR3 runs to 13 residues. The ends lost 5 bases at V and 7 bases at J; junction bases unmatched: 3. Germline V lookup: CDR1 MNHEY, CDR2 SVGEGT. The sequence was obtained from a man aged 35 to 55 with acute or convalescent COVID-19. The V and J genes are TRBV6-2 or TRBV6-3 and TRBJ1-5; 9 bases line up with TRBD1. Sequenced: peripheral blood. The CDR3: CASSDRGWQPQHF. CDR3 DNA sequence: TGTGCCAGCAGTGACAGGGGGTGGCAGCCCCAGCATTTT.